The entry that follows covers one TCR beta chain sequence. Its antigen remains unidentified. Assay: immunoSEQ multiplex PCR; the TCRdb copy retains only in-frame clones and omits some. The repertoire includes a few hundred thousand clones, about 90% of them detected once, and under 4% sits in the top ten. Trimming pared 2 bases from V and 1 base from J, leaving 8 bases between. CDR1 is SNHLY and CDR2 is FYNNEI in the germline V gene. The CDR3 runs 14 residues. This specimen comes from a study of Ad26.COV2.S vaccination and SARS-CoV-2 variants. Study as a whole: Ad26.COV2.S shots went into the muscle once or twice, 56 days apart.

Treatment specified: about 20 received Ad26.COV2.S at low or high dose, single or two shots; about 5 received placebo; per-sample allocation not given. Collection of the samples took place on day 63 after the first injection of vaccine or placebo. General study results and limits: Placebo and vaccine recipients had non-spike TCR breadth that was similar. It was reported that spike-specific CD8+ and CD4+ T cell responses were substantially broad after vaccination. Assessments of TCR breadth and depth may have underestimated the total T cell responses.

The sequenced sample was peripheral blood, obtained in a trial of Ad26.COV2.S vaccine versus placebo. The sequence was obtained from a person between 18 and 65 years old who received the Ad26.COV2.S COVID-19 vaccine or a placebo. The genes are TRBV2 and TRBJ1-1; the D gene is possibly TRBD1 (5 bases). In DNA, the CDR3 is TGTGCCAGCAGTGAACAGACAGAGAACACTGAAGCTTTCTTT. It is translated as CASSEQTENTEAFF.